A single sample is the source of the 9 T cell receptor beta chains below, sequenced in a study of cytomegalovirus exposure and HLA in healthy donors. The primer mix had 60 Vbeta and 13 Jbeta primers. The method was immunoSEQ multiplex PCR; TCRdb's version includes in-frame clones alone and lacks a portion of them. The data show tens of thousands of clones, about 79% seen once. Sequencing was done on a sample of PBMCs. The receptors derive from a man aged 55 to 70 in good health and CMV-seropositive.

This clone appeared a few times. This chain links TRBV18 with TRBJ2-7; 8 nucleotides match TRBD1. Germline V gene lookup returns CDR1 KGHSH and CDR2 LQKENI. After removal of 4 bases from V and 2 bases from J, the junction contained 7 bases not matched to a gene. The CDR3 is made up of 15 amino acids. This CDR3 reads CASSLGTGRAYEQYF. The DNA of the CDR3 is TGTGCCAGCTCACTAGGGACAGGAAGGGCCTACGAGCAGTACTTC.

The genes are TRBV2 and TRBJ1-1, with D unresolved. This CDR3 region has 13 residues. Germline CDR1 reads SNHLY; CDR2 reads FYNNEI. Trimming cost V 5 bases and J 3 bases, with 10 bases left between them. The CDR3 sequence is CASSTRSDTEAFF. The CDR3 DNA follows: TGTGCCAGCAGTACTAGGTCGGACACTGAAGCTTTCTTT.

The V call is TRBV2, the J call TRBJ2-5, with TRBD1 identical over 7 bases. In germline, CDR1 is SNHLY, CDR2 FYNNEI. This CDR3 is 14 amino acids long. V lost 10 bases, J lost 1 base, and 9 bases stayed unmatched. CDR3: CATYTGDVQETQYF. The CDR3 coding sequence is TGTGCCACCTATACAGGGGACGTCCAAGAGACCCAGTACTTC.

The J gene is TRBJ1-1, the V gene TRBV5-1; 7 bases fit TRBD1. Per the germline V gene, CDR1 is SGHRS and CDR2 is YFSETQ. The CDR3 consists of 15 residues. V dropped 4 bases and J dropped 6; count of bases not matched to a gene: 12. CDR3 in amino acids: CASSNLETGWPEAFF. In DNA, the CDR3 is TGCGCCAGCAGCAACCTTGAGACAGGGTGGCCTGAAGCTTTCTTT.

The chain has TRBV29-1 and TRBJ1-1; D may be TRBD1 (6 bases). V dropped 6 bases and J dropped 2 bases, with 13 bases sitting between them. The germline CDR1 and CDR2 sequences are SQVTM and ANQGSEA. The CDR3 is 13 residues long. DNA of the CDR3: TGCAGCGTATCCGGGACACCCAACACTGAAGCTTTCTTT. Translation: CSVSGTPNTEAFF.

The chain employs TRBV11-2 and TRBJ2-7; D call uncertain. CDR1 and CDR2 (germline): SGHAT, FQNNGV. The V and J ends lost 3 bases and 3 bases respectively, with 3 bases between them. The CDR3 extends over 11 amino acids. CDR3 in DNA: TGTGCCAGCAGCTTTCACTACGAGCAGTACTTC. Translation: CASSFHYEQYF.

The chain carries TRBV5-1 and TRBJ1-4; TRBD1 agrees at 7 bases. J gave up 4 bases and V 7 bases, and 10 bases lay outside the gene matches. Germline CDR1 SGHRS, CDR2 YFSETQ. The CDR3 spans 15 residues. In nucleotides, the CDR3 is TGCGCCAGCGGGGAATCGGGACAGCGTAATGAAAAACTGTTTTTT. This encodes CASGESGQRNEKLFF. Supplemented by reference TRBV5-1 and TRBJ1-4, the full variable domain reads KAGVTQTPRYLIKTRGQQVTLSCSPISGHRSVSWYQQTPGQGLQFLFEYFSETQRNKGNFPGRFSGRQFSNSRSEMNVSTLELGDSALYLCASGESGQRNEKLFFGSGTQLSVL.

V and J are TRBV11-3 and TRBJ1-2; 7 nucleotides match TRBD1. Germline loops: CDR1 SGHNT, CDR2 YENEEA. The CDR3 contains 12 residues. J lost 8 bases, V lost 5 bases, and 5 bases had no gene match. CDR3 coding DNA: TGTGCCAGCAGCCTGACAGGGTTCGGCTACACCTTC. It translates to CASSLTGFGYTF.

V is TRBV6-1 and J is TRBJ1-1, with a tentative D call TRBD1 (5 bases). With 4 bases removed from V and 6 bases from J, the gap between germline ends came to 12 bases. Germline-derived CDR1 and CDR2 are MNHNS and SASEGT. CDR3 size: 13 residues. DNA for the CDR3: TGTGCCAGCAGTGCGACGGGGGGATCTGAAGCTTTCTTT. Translating gives CASSATGGSEAFF.